The 2 T cell receptor beta chains given below trace back to one sample, sequenced in a study of OX40 agonist ivuxolimab in advanced cancers. Assay used: immunoSEQ multiplex PCR; TCRdb lists only in-frame clones, some missing. The repertoire holds tens of thousands of clones, with about four fifths as singletons. Source: CD4+ or CD8+ T cells sorted from blood, taken in a trial of the OX40 agonist ivuxolimab. These receptors originate from an adult with an advanced solid tumor such as melanoma, head and neck, liver or kidney cancer.

V and J are TRBV2 and TRBJ1-2; D remains unclear. The germline CDR1 and CDR2 sequences are SNHLY and FYNNEI. The CDR3 contains 13 residues. V lost 7 bases to trimming and J lost 2 bases, with 11 bases between them. DNA for the CDR3: TGTGCCAGCAAAATTGGACCCAACTATGGCTACACCTTC. Its translation is CASKIGPNYGYTF.

The gene calls are TRBV4-2 and TRBJ1-6; the D is unclear. The germline V and J ends were trimmed by 1 base and 3 bases, with 7 bases remaining between them. The CDR3 is made up of 15 amino acids. CDR1 is LGHNA, CDR2 YNFKEQ, per germline. CDR3 sequence: CASSQGYLYNSPLHF. CDR3 coding DNA: TGTGCCAGCAGCCAAGGGTACCTCTATAATTCACCCCTCCACTTT.